Shown below are 30 T cell receptor beta chains from a single sample sequenced in a study of shared clonotypes between healthy human individuals. Method: immunoSEQ multiplex PCR; TCRdb's copy keeps in-frame clones and lacks some. The repertoire holds approximately 480,000 clones, with about three quarters as singletons. Sequenced: PBMCs. These receptors were collected from a woman in her forties in good health. Some clones in this sample may be carry-over from other donors' samples.

The chain is built from TRBV28 and TRBJ2-2; D is undetermined. The ends were cut back, 7 bases at V and 4 bases at J, with 7 bases in the middle. The CDR3 has 12 amino acids. Per germline, CDR1 MDHEN and CDR2 SYDVKM. CDR3 sequence reads: CASNAATGELFF. CDR3 in DNA: TGTGCCAGCAACGCAGCCACCGGGGAGCTGTTTTTT.

The V call is TRBV9, the J call TRBJ1-2; TRBD1 matches at 8 bases. This CDR3 has 14 amino acids. J was trimmed by 3 bases and V by 2 bases; bases with no gene match: 3. Per germline, CDR1 SGDLS and CDR2 YYNGEE. CDR3 sequence reads: CASSVQGADYGYTF. In DNA, the CDR3 is TGTGCCAGCAGCGTTCAGGGGGCGGACTATGGCTACACCTTC.

This rearrangement joins TRBV2 to TRBJ1-1; possibly TRBD1 for D (6 bases). There are 13 residues in the CDR3. The V end lost 6 bases, the J end lost 5 bases, and 13 bases lay between the germline ends. Germline V gene data show CDR1 as SNHLY and CDR2 as FYNNEI. The CDR3 DNA reads TGTGCCAGCAGCCTGGGGAGGGGGACTGAAGCTTTCTTT. As protein: CASSLGRGTEAFF.

This clone occurred a few times. A read error is the likely source, as a far larger clone sits one nucleotide away. This likely comes from a read error, as the CDR3 has no conserved phenylalanine or tryptophan at its end. The chain couples TRBV5-1 to TRBJ1-1; D ambiguous. The ends were cut back, 5 bases at V and 6 bases at J, with 8 bases in the middle. In germline, CDR1 is SGHRS, CDR2 YFSETQ. This CDR3 spans 11 amino acids. The CDR3 nucleotides read TGCGCCAGCAGGGATTATTCTGAAGCTTTCCTT. Its translation: CASRDYSEAFL.

This chain joins TRBV5-6 and TRBJ1-1; D unclear. This CDR3 spans 14 amino acids. Germline V CDR1 and CDR2: SGHDT, YYEEEE. Deletions cut 5 bases from V and 4 bases from J, with 15 bases between. CDR3 sequence: CASSGSVGGTEAFF. CDR3 DNA: TGTGCCAGCAGTGGTAGCGTCGGCGGCACTGAAGCTTTCTTT. Using reference TRBV5-6 and TRBJ1-1 for the parts outside the CDR3, the full variable domain is DAGVTQSPTHLIKTRGQQVTLRCSPKSGHDTVSWYQQALGQGPQFIFQYYEEEERQRGNFPDRFSGHQFPNYSSELNVNALLLGDSALYLCASSGSVGGTEAFFGQGTRLTVV.

The chain carries TRBV14 and TRBJ2-1; D remains unclear. Germline V CDR1 and CDR2: SGHDN, FVKESK. V was pared by 2 bases and J by 2 bases, with 7 bases between. The CDR3 covers 14 residues. CDR3 sequence: CASSQSSAYNEQFF. CDR3 in DNA: TGTGCCAGCAGCCAATCCTCAGCCTACAATGAGCAGTTCTTC.

The CDR3 region has the DNA TGTGCCAGCAGCGTAGGTCTGGAGAACAATGAGCAGTTCTTC. Its translation: CASSVGLENNEQFF. The J gene is TRBJ2-1, the V gene TRBV9; D gene unclear. V lost 0 bases to trimming and J lost 5 bases, with 9 bases between them. This CDR3 spans 14 amino acids. Germline assignment: CDR1 SGDLS and CDR2 YYNGEE.

This clone was counted a single time. This sample also contains other DNA sequences that code for the same CDR3. J is TRBJ2-1 and V is TRBV4-2; 9 bases line up with TRBD2. The CDR3 has 15 residues. Trimming removed 1 base from V and 3 bases from J; junction bases left unmatched: 1. In germline, CDR1 is LGHNA, CDR2 YNFKEQ. The chain's CDR3 is CASSQGLADYNEQFF. The DNA of the CDR3 is TGTGCCAGCAGCCAAGGACTAGCGGACTACAATGAGCAGTTCTTC.

The rearrangement joins TRBV30 to TRBJ2-7, with 8 bases matching TRBD1. V trimming: 4 bases; J trimming: 0 bases; junction bases outside the gene matches: 5. This CDR3 contains 14 residues. CDR1 and CDR2 from the germline V gene are GTSNPN and SVGIG (reference sequence). CDR3 in DNA: TGTGCCTGGAACCCCGACAGGGGCTCCTACGAGCAGTACTTC. This translates into CAWNPDRGSYEQYF.

Note on this clone: A much larger clone is a single base away; this may be a read error. Since the CDR3 does not end with the conserved phenylalanine or tryptophan, this likely comes from a read error. The gene calls are TRBV11-2 and TRBJ2-7; D is unclear. There are 13 residues in the CDR3. Germline CDR1 and CDR2: SGHAT and FQNNGV. Deletions cut 2 bases from V and 6 bases from J, with 11 bases between. This chain's CDR3 is CASSLTATSEQYL. Here the CDR3 DNA reads TGTGCCAGCAGCTTAACTGCCACGAGCGAGCAGTACCTC.

The V call is TRBV5-4, the J call TRBJ2-2; 8 bases fit TRBD1. The CDR3 runs 15 residues. Germline V lookup: CDR1 SGHNT, CDR2 YYREEE (reference sequence). After removal of 4 bases from V and 4 bases from J, the junction contained 6 bases not matched to a gene. CDR3 region: CASSKTGDFTGELFF. The CDR3 DNA reads as TGTGCCAGCAGCAAGACAGGGGACTTCACCGGGGAGCTGTTTTTT.

The V gene is TRBV7-3, the J gene TRBJ2-7; D might be TRBD2 (6 bases). Trimming stripped 0 bases from V and 0 bases from J, with 9 bases between. The CDR3 sequence is 15 residues long. CDR1 and CDR2 (germline): SGHTA, FQGTGA. DNA for the CDR3: TGTGCCAGCAGCTTAACAGGAGGGAACTCCTACGAGCAGTACTTC. This encodes CASSLTGGNSYEQYF.

This clone was recorded only once. This chain joins TRBV10-3 and TRBJ2-3; TRBD2 matches 8 bases. V lost 5 bases and J lost 2; bases outside the gene matches: 3. The CDR3 is 14 residues long. The V gene's germline CDR1 is ENHRY and CDR2 SYGVKD. The chain's CDR3 is CAISQAGVTDTQYF. DNA for the CDR3: TGTGCCATCAGTCAAGCGGGAGTCACAGATACGCAGTATTTT.

This chain uses TRBV18 with TRBJ2-3, with TRBD2 matching over 9 bases. CDR3 size: 15 residues. The ends lost 1 base at V and 1 base at J; junction bases unmatched: 0. Germline lookup yields CDR1 KGHSH and CDR2 LQKENI. CDR3 region: CASSPLAGGTDTQYF. The CDR3 DNA follows: TGTGCCAGCTCACCACTAGCGGGAGGCACAGATACGCAGTATTTT. Full variable domain (outside the CDR3, taken from reference TRBV18 and TRBJ2-3): NAGVMQNPRHLVRRRGQEARLRCSPMKGHSHVYWYRQLPEEGLKFMVYLQKENIIDESGMPKERFSAEFPKEGPSILRIQQVVRGDSAAYFCASSPLAGGTDTQYFGPGTRLTVL.

The chain uses TRBV27 and TRBJ2-5; 7 bases agree with TRBD1. Germline trimming cut 3 bases from V and 2 bases from J; bases unmatched to any gene: 9. Germline assignment: CDR1 MNHEY and CDR2 SMNVEV (reference sequence). There are 16 residues in the CDR3. For the CDR3, the DNA is TGTGCCAGCAGTTTCACCCCGGGACAGTTGCAAGAGACCCAGTACTTC. The encoded protein is CASSFTPGQLQETQYF.

CDR3 sequence: CASSLGGAQGNEQFF. The CDR3 DNA reads TGTGCCAGCAGCTTAGGGGGGGCACAGGGGAATGAGCAGTTCTTC. The chain combines TRBV11-3 with TRBJ2-1; TRBD1 might be the D (7 bases). Per germline, CDR1 SGHNT and CDR2 YENEEA. The germline V and J ends were trimmed by 1 base and 7 bases, with 14 bases remaining between them. The CDR3 is 15 amino acids.

As for this clone: This sample also contains other DNA sequences that code for the same CDR3. The rearrangement joins TRBV19 to TRBJ2-1, with D perhaps TRBD2 (5 bases). V shed 1 base and J shed 6 bases, with 7 bases lying between them. This CDR3 spans 13 amino acids. The germline V gene has CDR1 LNHDA and CDR2 SQIVND (reference sequence). CDR3 loop: CASSIGGANEQFF. As DNA, the CDR3 is TGTGCCAGTAGTATAGGGGGAGCCAATGAGCAGTTCTTC. Looking up the rest from reference TRBV19 and TRBJ2-1 gives the full variable domain: DGGITQSPKYLFRKEGQNVTLSCEQNLNHDAMYWYRQDPGQGLRLIYYSQIVNDFQKGDIAEGYSVSREKKESFPLTVTSAQKNPTAFYLCASSIGGANEQFFGPGTRLTVL.

This clone showed up just a few times. The chain is built from TRBV5-1 and TRBJ1-1, with D tentatively TRBD1 (5 bases). V shed 5 bases and J shed 5 bases, with 13 bases lying between them. The CDR3 has 13 residues. Germline loops: CDR1 SGHRS, CDR2 YFSETQ. In nucleotides, the CDR3 is TGCGCCAGCAGGCTATGGGGGGGAACTGAAGCTTTCTTT. This translates into CASRLWGGTEAFF.

This clone has only one observation. The V gene is TRBV10-3, the J gene TRBJ1-5; D gene ambiguous. Germline V lookup: CDR1 ENHRY, CDR2 SYGVKD. CDR3 length: 15 amino acids. Trimming stripped 4 bases from V and 6 bases from J, with 16 bases between. The CDR3 here is CAISGADGASQPQHF. For the CDR3, the DNA is TGTGCCATCAGTGGAGCGGACGGAGCGTCTCAGCCCCAGCATTTT.

This sequence joins TRBV7-2 and TRBJ2-3, with 7 bases lining up with TRBD2. The CDR3 sequence is 15 residues long. V was pared by 1 base and J by 9 bases, with 10 bases of the junction left unmatched. Germline V gene sequence: CDR1 SGHTA, CDR2 FQGNSA. Here the CDR3 reads CASSLGLAAEGTQYF. The CDR3 DNA reads TGTGCCAGCAGCTTAGGACTAGCAGCAGAGGGGACGCAGTATTTT.

The J gene is TRBJ1-2, the V gene TRBV7-2; D is perhaps TRBD1 (6 bases). Trimming removed 1 base at V and 4 bases at J, with 13 bases between. CDR1 and CDR2 from the germline V gene are SGHTA and FQGNSA. The CDR3 is 15 residues long. The CDR3 DNA follows: TGTGCCAGCAGCTTAGGAAGTCAGGGGCCCTATGGCTACACCTTC. Its protein is CASSLGSQGPYGYTF.

This clone occurred many times. This chain uses TRBV7-8 with TRBJ2-3, with D possibly TRBD2 on 5 matching bases. V lost 5 bases to trimming and J lost 7 bases, with 19 bases between them. From germline, CDR1 is SGHVS and CDR2 FQNEAQ. The CDR3 runs 15 residues. Written as DNA, the CDR3 is TGTGCCAGCAGCCCCCCGGGGAGCAGCCTCAATACGCAGTATTTT. This translates into CASSPPGSSLNTQYF.

V usage is TRBV7-3 and J usage is TRBJ2-5, with D perhaps assigned TRBD1 or TRBD2 (6 bases each). Trimming stripped 5 bases from V and 5 bases from J, with 18 bases between. Germline CDR1 reads SGHTA; CDR2 reads FQGTGA. The CDR3 is 15 residues long. CDR3 coding DNA: TGTGCCAGCAGCGAAGCCCCGGGGGCACGGGAGACCCAGTACTTC. As protein: CASSEAPGARETQYF.

The chain joins TRBV6-5 to TRBJ2-3; possibly TRBD1 or TRBD2 for D (5 bases each). V lost 4 bases, J lost 4 bases, and 6 bases lay in between. Germline V lookup: CDR1 MNHEY, CDR2 SVGAGI. This CDR3 region has 12 residues. The CDR3 spells CASSSGPDTQYF. CDR3 nucleotides: TGTGCCAGCAGTTCGGGACCAGATACGCAGTATTTT.

This chain joins TRBV19 and TRBJ2-7; 8 bases map to TRBD1. From germline, CDR1 is LNHDA and CDR2 SQIVND (reference sequence). The CDR3 has 14 amino acids. Trimming at V came to 4 bases and at J to 6 bases, leaving 8 bases not matched to a gene. Here the CDR3 reads CASSTPDRVGEQYF. The CDR3 bases are TGTGCCAGTAGTACACCGGACAGGGTTGGCGAGCAGTACTTC.

This clone was recorded only once. The rearrangement uses TRBV6-1 and TRBJ2-3, with D tentatively TRBD1 (5 bases). Germline lookup yields CDR1 MNHNS and CDR2 SASEGT. V was clipped by 7 bases and J by 4 bases, with 12 bases between them. This CDR3 comprises 13 residues. In DNA, the CDR3 is TGTGCCAGCAAAGACAGCGCCCCAGATACGCAGTATTTT. Translated: CASKDSAPDTQYF.

This clone was detected only a few times. V usage is TRBV29-1 and J usage is TRBJ1-1, with D perhaps TRBD1 (5 bases). The CDR3 loop spans 14 amino acids. In germline, CDR1 is SQVTM, CDR2 ANQGSEA. V was pared by 3 bases and J by 4 bases, with 15 bases between. DNA of the CDR3: TGCAGCGTTGATAGCGCGGGGGGTGGCACTGAAGCTTTCTTT. Translated, it gives CSVDSAGGGTEAFF.

For this clone: This sample also contains other DNA sequences that code for the same CDR3. The genes are TRBV5-1 and TRBJ2-3, with 9 bases aligning to TRBD1. CDR3 length equals 15 residues. CDR1 is SGHRS and CDR2 is YFSETQ in the germline V gene. Trimming cost V 0 bases and J 1 base; bases outside gene matches: 0. This CDR3 is CASSLGQGGTDTQYF. The DNA for the CDR3 is TGCGCCAGCAGCTTGGGACAGGGGGGCACAGATACGCAGTATTTT.

The DNA of the CDR3 is TGTGCCATAGGCGAAGAAGGGGTTTCCTACGAGCAGTACTTC. Its protein product is CAIGEEGVSYEQYF. The genes are TRBV10-3 and TRBJ2-7, with D tentatively TRBD1 (5 bases). CDR3 length equals 14 residues. Deletions cut 9 bases from V and 1 base from J, with 16 bases between. Germline V gives CDR1 ENHRY, CDR2 SYGVKD.

The rearrangement links TRBV5-1 to TRBJ2-1, with 11 bases fitting TRBD2. Trimming cost V 4 bases and J 4 bases; bases outside gene matches: 7. The germline gives CDR1 SGHRS, CDR2 YFSETQ. The CDR3 has 16 amino acids. The CDR3 sequence: CASSPFGTSGYNEQFF. CDR3 in DNA: TGCGCCAGCAGCCCCTTCGGGACTAGCGGTTACAATGAGCAGTTCTTC.